This entry describes one T cell receptor (beta chain). The target antigen is unknown. The ends were cut back, 6 bases at V and 2 bases at J, with 12 bases in the middle. Germline-derived CDR1 and CDR2 are MNHEY and SVGAGI. This CDR3 has 14 residues. Positive CCR7 selection of CD45RO-negative cells yielded the naive CD8 cells, and terminally differentiated effector memory CD45RA+ cells were excluded. All donors qualified as healthy HIV-negative adults and had experienced no recent acute infections or vaccinations. This record belongs to a study of shared clonotypes between healthy human individuals. Study-wide findings and caveats: Exclusively blood specimens were collected; tissue repertoires likely differ.

Evenly divided among several immunoSEQ plates was the genomic DNA of each subset. Sorted-subset replicate PCRs used approximately 200 ng of genomic DNA. This amount corresponded to about 30,000 T cell genomes. Measured with immunoSEQ multiplex PCR; TCRdb has only the in-frame clones, and not every one. The sample holds roughly 570,000 clones; more than 95% are singletons and the top ten take 0.3%. The clonotype comes from a man aged 30-40 years in good health. This rearrangement joins TRBV6-5 to TRBJ2-3, with no clear D. The sample comprised naive CD8+ T cells sorted from blood. The CDR3 DNA is TGTGCCAGCAGAATACTTTCCTCCACAGATACGCAGTATTTT. Translating it yields CASRILSSTDTQYF.